This passage covers 5 T cell receptor beta chains from one sample sequenced in a study of shared T cell receptors in the human thymus. Using immunoSEQ multiplex PCR, the repertoire was profiled, and TCRdb retains in-frame clones only, with some absent. Here the sample spans 700,000 to 750,000 clones, roughly 85% being singletons. This same sample was also part of a study on human thymus T cells.

The specimen sequenced was thymocytes. The receptors were gathered from a girl in the first two years of life with a congenital heart defect.

The rearrangement uses TRBV18 and TRBJ1-3; D gene uncertain. Germline assignment: CDR1 KGHSH and CDR2 LQKENI. V was cut by 0 bases and J by 9 bases, with 15 bases left in between. CDR3 size: 15 residues. In nucleotides, the CDR3 is TGTGCCAGCTCACCACCTATTCCCGGTAGTAGCACCATATATTTT. Protein product: CASSPPIPGSSTIYF.

The V and J genes are TRBV7-6 and TRBJ1-4, with a tentative D call TRBD1 (6 bases). Germline CDR1 SGHVS, CDR2 FNYEAQ. Trimming pared 7 bases from V and 3 bases from J, leaving 15 bases between. This CDR3 region has 15 residues. CDR3 in DNA: TGTGCCAGCACCCCGGGGGGGGCATCTAATGAAAAACTGTTTTTT. Residues: CASTPGGASNEKLFF.

This clone was counted only a few times. This chain connects TRBV7-6 to TRBJ1-4, with 7 bases matching TRBD1. After removal of 6 bases from V and 8 bases from J, the junction contained 21 bases not matched to a gene. The V gene's germline CDR1 is SGHVS and CDR2 FNYEAQ. The CDR3 spans 18 residues. The CDR3: CASRDGGGQNRAREKLFF. The CDR3 nucleotides are TGTGCCAGCAGAGACGGAGGGGGCCAAAACAGGGCCCGGGAAAAACTGTTTTTT. Complete variable domain (other parts from reference TRBV7-6 and TRBJ1-4): GAGVSQSPRYKVTKRGQDVALRCDPISGHVSLYWYRQALGQGPEFLTYFNYEAQQDKSGLPNDRFSAERPEGSISTLTIQRTEQRDSAMYRCASRDGGGQNRAREKLFFGSGTQLSVL.

The chain employs TRBV27 and TRBJ2-7; the D gene is possibly TRBD2 (5 bases). Trimming shortened V by 2 bases and J by 2 bases, and 10 bases separated the two germline ends. Germline assignment: CDR1 MNHEY and CDR2 SMNVEV (reference sequence). CDR3 length: 14 residues. CDR3 bases: TGTGCCAGCAGTTTAGTGGCGGGTACCTACGAGCAGTACTTC. Its translation is CASSLVAGTYEQYF.

This clone was recorded a few times. The CDR3 here is CASSGLPGAGGNQPQHF. The CDR3 coding sequence is TGTGCCAGCAGTGGGCTGCCAGGGGCCGGGGGCAATCAGCCCCAGCATTTT. The chain combines TRBV6-1 with TRBJ1-5; possible D gene TRBD1, 6 bases. CDR3 length: 17 amino acids. V was shortened by 4 bases and J by 2 bases, with 18 bases between the two germline ends. In germline, CDR1 is MNHNS, CDR2 SASEGT.